Described below is a single T cell receptor beta chain sequence and its context. The record originates from a study of blood T cell repertoires in COVID-19. Trimming pared 2 bases from V and 6 bases from J, leaving 8 bases between. This CDR3 has 13 residues. The V gene's germline CDR1 is SGHTA and CDR2 FQGNSA. The repertoire was sequenced with immunoSEQ multiplex PCR; TCRdb's copy has only in-frame clones and lacks some. The table shows 85,000 to 100,000 clones, with 90% occurring only once. The material sequenced was peripheral blood. This TCR derives from a man aged 55-75 years with acute or convalescent COVID-19. The chain recombines TRBV7-2 with TRBJ1-3; D is perhaps TRBD1 (5 bases). The CDR3 sequence is CASSLTGSNTIYF. The CDR3 nucleotides are TGTGCCAGCAGCTTAACAGGTTCAAACACCATATATTTT. Based on the CDR3 plus reference TRBV7-2 and TRBJ1-3, the full variable domain is GAGVSQSPSNKVTEKGKDVELRCDPISGHTALYWYRQSLGQGLEFLIYFQGNSAPDKSGLPSDRFSAERTGGSVSTLTIQRTQQEDSAVYLCASSLTGSNTIYFGEGSWLTVV.